One sample yielded the 10 T cell receptor beta chains listed below, sequenced in a study of T-cell reconstitution after alpha-beta-depleted transplantation in children. Molecular barcoding with unique molecular identifiers was used for the TCRbeta library. MiXCR was run by TCRdb on the PCR reads, yielding one entry per CDR3 protein. The table includes 450,000 to 550,000 distinct CDR3 sequences, 10% to 12% detected once. The sequencing used PBMCs, mostly from graft donor cells, collected 180 days after TCRalphabeta/CD19-depleted stem cell transplant. The receptors here all came from a female patient between 2 and 10 years old who had a stem cell transplant for aplastic anemia, so the T cells may come from the graft donor.

This clonotype turned up a few times. The V and J genes are TRBV5-1 and TRBJ2-7; 8 bases fit TRBD2. The V gene's germline CDR1 is SGHRS and CDR2 YFSETQ. V shed 3 bases and J 5 bases; nucleotides not matched to a gene: 16. The length of the CDR3 is 17 residues. The chain's CDR3 is CASSSTGPGGSSHEQYF. Written as DNA, the CDR3 is TGCGCCAGCAGCTCCACCGGGCCGGGAGGGAGTTCCCACGAGCAGTACTTC. The full variable domain, in which reference TRBV5-1 and TRBJ2-7 provide the parts outside the CDR3, is KAGVTQTPRYLIKTRGQQVTLSCSPISGHRSVSWYQQTPGQGLQFLFEYFSETQRNKGNFPGRFSGRQFSNSRSEMNVSTLELGDSALYLCASSSTGPGGSSHEQYFGPGTRLTVT.

The table lists this clonotype with many counts. The chain is built from TRBV21-1 and TRBJ1-1; the listed D gene, TRBD1, was not tested against the DNA. TRBV21-1 is noted as a pseudogene. The CDR3 totals 19 residues. In nucleotides, the CDR3 is TGTGCCAGCAGCAAAGCGCTTCTGGACAGGGGGAAGCAGAACACTGAAGCTTTCTTT. This translates into CASSKALLDRGKQNTEAFF.

The table lists this clonotype with a few counts. The CDR3 loop is CASSSGPDDEQFF. CDR3 nucleotide sequence: TGTGCCAGCAGCTCCGGACCGGATGATGAGCAGTTCTTC. The V call is TRBV11-2, the J call TRBJ2-1; D gene uncertain. The germline CDR1 and CDR2 sequences are SGHAT and FQNNGV. Trimming took 4 bases from V and 8 from J, leaving 12 bases between them. This CDR3 is built from 13 residues.

The chain carries TRBV10-3 and TRBJ2-4, with D uncertain. This CDR3 has 15 amino acids. Germline CDR1 and CDR2: ENHRY and SYGVKD. Trimming shortened V by 2 bases and J by 0 bases, and 8 bases separated the two germline ends. CDR3 amino acids: CAISELGLAKNIQYF. DNA for the CDR3: TGTGCCATCAGTGAGCTGGGCCTAGCCAAAAACATTCAGTACTTC.

The chain couples TRBV29-1 to TRBJ1-1, with D maybe TRBD1 (5 bases). Germline V gives CDR1 SQVTM, CDR2 ANQGSEA. Trimming cost V 4 bases and J 1 base, with 19 bases left between them. This CDR3 is 16 amino acids long. The CDR3 region has the DNA TGCAGCGTTGTCCAACCAGGGAGGGTCACGAACACTGAAGCTTTCTTT. Amino acid sequence: CSVVQPGRVTNTEAFF.

Points on this clonotype: The junction does not match germline at one end; this may be a read error. The chain is built from TRBV12-3 or TRBV12-4 and TRBJ1-1, with D possibly matching TRBD1 (6 bases). This CDR3 spans 10 amino acids. This chain's CDR3 is CASSRDTRNF. The CDR3 region has the DNA TGTGCCAGCAGTCGGGACACAAGAAACTTT.

The rearrangement joins TRBV7-9 to TRBJ2-7, with unresolved D. Germline-derived CDR1 and CDR2 are SEHNR and FQNEAQ (reference sequence). The CDR3 length is 16 residues. V was clipped by 5 bases and J by 4 bases, with 21 bases between them. The CDR3 is CASSPPLAWAWYEQYF. DNA of the CDR3: TGTGCCAGCAGCCCTCCCCTGGCCTGGGCATGGTACGAGCAGTACTTC.

This clonotype was observed many times. The chain joins TRBV29-1 to TRBJ2-7; TRBD2 aligns across 7 bases. Germline V gene lookup returns CDR1 SQVTM and CDR2 ANQGSEA. V was pared by 2 bases and J by 6 bases, with 13 bases of the junction left unmatched. The CDR3 sequence is 15 residues long. For the CDR3, the DNA is TGCAGCGTTGAAAGTATAAAAGGTCTAGCGGTCGAGCAGTACTTC. Translated: CSVESIKGLAVEQYF.

This chain connects TRBV5-6 to TRBJ2-3, with 10 positions matching TRBD2. Trimming cost V 1 base and J 4 bases; bases outside gene matches: 6. Germline V gene sequence: CDR1 SGHDT, CDR2 YYEEEE. This CDR3 has 16 residues. The CDR3 DNA reads TGTGCCAGCAGCTTGTTCGGACTAGCGGTCCCAGATACGCAGTATTTT. Translated, it gives CASSLFGLAVPDTQYF.

The genes are TRBV20-1 and TRBJ1-5; 7 nucleotides line up with TRBD1. The V and J ends lost 0 bases and 7 bases, in that order; junction bases with no gene match: 12. The germline CDR1 and CDR2 sequences are DFQATT and SNEGSKA (reference sequence). This CDR3 comprises 16 residues. CDR3 protein: CSARDQEGGARQPQHF. CDR3 DNA: TGCAGTGCTAGAGATCAGGAAGGGGGCGCGAGGCAGCCCCAGCATTTT.